One sample yielded the 21 T cell receptor beta chains listed below, sequenced in a study of T cells in Graves' hyperthyroidism and ophthalmopathy. Template material for amplifying TCR beta CDR3 regions consisted of RNA transcripts. The TCR CDR3 first-round RT-PCR relied on the HTBI primer set. TCRdb recomputed calls from the multiplex PCR reads with MiXCR, one row per CDR3 protein. The data contain hundreds of thousands of distinct CDR3 sequences, 15% to 20% of them singletons. Sequenced sample: blood. The receptors were sampled from a woman in her 30s with Graves' hyperthyroidism.

This clonotype was observed a few times. The rearrangement uses TRBV14 and TRBJ2-1; 8 nucleotides agree with TRBD2. The germline CDR1 and CDR2 sequences are SGHDN and FVKESK. The CDR3 consists of 14 residues. V lost 0 bases and J lost 5; bases outside the gene matches: 0. CDR3 sequence reads: CASSQELADNEQFF. Here the CDR3 DNA reads TGTGCCAGCAGCCAAGAACTAGCGGACAATGAGCAGTTCTTC.

In this sample, this clonotype turned up many times. J is TRBJ1-5 and V is TRBV12-3 or TRBV12-4; possibly TRBD1 for D (5 bases). Trimming removed 6 bases at V and 4 bases at J, with 13 bases between. The CDR3 covers 14 residues. CDR3 DNA sequence: TGTGCCAGCAGGTCAGGGAATCGGAATCAGCCCCAGCATTTT. This codes for CASRSGNRNQPQHF.

The sample holds many counts of this clonotype. The V and J genes are TRBV5-6 and TRBJ1-1; the D gene is possibly TRBD1 (6 bases). Germline V gene data show CDR1 as SGHDT and CDR2 as YYEEEE. V gave up 0 bases and J gave up 4 bases, with 16 bases separating them. This CDR3 is 16 amino acids long. This CDR3 is CASSLGGAPLGTEAFF. The CDR3 DNA reads as TGTGCCAGCAGCTTGGGGGGGGCGCCCCTCGGCACTGAAGCTTTCTTT.

This clonotype has only a few counts. The CDR3 DNA reads as TGTGCCAGCAGTTTACAGGGGGCCCTCACCGGGGAGCTGTTTTTT. It specifies CASSLQGALTGELFF. The V gene is TRBV28, the J gene TRBJ2-2, with 8 bases aligning to TRBD1. CDR3 length: 15 amino acids. J was trimmed by 4 bases and V by 2 bases; bases with no gene match: 3. The germline V gene encodes CDR1 MDHEN and CDR2 SYDVKM.

This clonotype was recorded a few times. V usage is TRBV6-1 and J usage is TRBJ1-5, with D possibly matching TRBD1 (6 bases). CDR1 is MNHNS and CDR2 is SASEGT in the germline V gene. The CDR3 is 14 amino acids. The V end was cut by 5 bases, the J end by 6 bases, with 14 bases between. CDR3 bases: TGTGCCAGCAGTACAGGGTGGGAAAGTCAGCCCCAGCATTTT. Translation: CASSTGWESQPQHF.

This clonotype was detected once. This may come from a read error, since a much larger clone is one base off. This chain joins TRBV28 and TRBJ1-5, with TRBD1 matching over 8 bases. The length of the CDR3 is 14 residues. Germline CDR1 is MDHEN and CDR2 is SYDVKM. This chain's CDR3 is CANSLTGATQPQQF. CDR3 DNA sequence: TGTGCCAACAGTCTGACAGGGGCGACTCAGCCCCAGCAGTTT.

The chain has TRBV12-3 or TRBV12-4 and TRBJ2-7; 8 bases map to TRBD2. V trimming: 3 bases; J trimming: 6 bases; junction bases outside the gene matches: 7. CDR3 length: 14 residues. CDR3 region: CASSFSGSSGEQYF. CDR3 sequence (DNA): TGTGCCAGCAGTTTCAGCGGGAGTTCTGGCGAGCAGTACTTC.

This clonotype was seen at least ten times. This chain joins TRBV28 and TRBJ1-2; D is ambiguous. V was pared by 3 bases and J by 4 bases, with 15 bases between. CDR3 length: 15 residues. Germline V gene data show CDR1 as MDHEN and CDR2 as SYDVKM. DNA for the CDR3: TGTGCCAGCAGTTTCTCTATTAACTCGATCTATGGCTACACCTTC. It specifies CASSFSINSIYGYTF.

This clonotype was detected many times. Possible read error: a much larger clone is one base away. This sequence joins TRBV28 and TRBJ1-1; 8 bases align to TRBD1. This CDR3 is 14 amino acids long. Trimming at V came to 6 bases and at J to 1 base, leaving 4 bases not matched to a gene. Germline V lookup: CDR1 MDHEN, CDR2 SYDVKM. The CDR3 sequence: CASRPGTGNTEAFF. CDR3 in DNA: TGTGCCAGCAGACCCGGGACAGGGAACACTGAAGCTTTCTTT.

Regarding this clonotype: The conserved closing phenylalanine or tryptophan is absent in this CDR3, likely reflecting a read error. The chain is built from TRBV6-5 and TRBJ2-5; unclear D gene. Per the germline V gene, CDR1 is MNHEY and CDR2 is SVGAGI. CDR3 length: 14 residues. V was trimmed by 0 bases and J by 1 base, leaving 6 bases between them. CDR3 in DNA: TGTGCCAGCAGTTACTCTGGCAGCCAAGAGACCCAGTACTTA. It translates to CASSYSGSQETQYL.

This clonotype appeared many times. The chain carries TRBV11-2 and TRBJ1-2; a weak D match, TRBD1 (6 bases). V was cut by 7 bases and J by 4 bases, with 13 bases left in between. Germline loops: CDR1 SGHAT, CDR2 FQNNGV. CDR3 length equals 13 residues. CDR3 loop: CASTQTGLYGYTF. The CDR3 DNA reads as TGTGCCAGCACCCAAACAGGGCTCTATGGCTACACCTTC.

This clonotype was recorded at least ten times. V usage is TRBV20-1 and J usage is TRBJ2-1; 12 bases align to TRBD2. J gave up 1 base and V 5 bases, and 12 bases lay outside the gene matches. The CDR3 has 18 residues. Germline V gene data show CDR1 as DFQATT and CDR2 as SNEGSKA (reference sequence). The CDR3 sequence is CSAAPWTSGTLSYNEQFF. DNA of the CDR3: TGCAGTGCTGCTCCGTGGACTAGCGGGACCCTATCCTACAATGAGCAGTTCTTC.

There are a few counts of this clonotype. This chain uses TRBV3-1 with TRBJ1-1, with TRBD1 identical over 8 bases. V lost 3 bases and J lost 5; bases outside the gene matches: 5. The germline V gene has CDR1 LGHDT and CDR2 YNNKEL (reference sequence). This CDR3 has 14 amino acids. The CDR3 nucleotides are TGTGCCAGCAGCCAGCGGGACAGGTGGACTGAAGCTTTCTTT. Encoded protein: CASSQRDRWTEAFF.

This clonotype appeared many times. The CDR3 loop reads CASSRDDTDTQYF. The CDR3 coding sequence is TGTGCCAGCAGCAGGGACGACACAGATACGCAGTATTTT. The J gene is TRBJ2-3, the V gene TRBV6-1; D possibly uses TRBD1 or TRBD2 (5 bases each). The CDR3 consists of 13 residues. CDR1 and CDR2 (germline): MNHNS, SASEGT. V shed 6 bases and J shed 2 bases, with 9 bases lying between them.

There are many counts of this clonotype. This chain connects TRBV7-2 to TRBJ2-3, with D hard to call. V lost 4 bases to trimming and J lost 2 bases, with 4 bases between them. There are 12 residues in the CDR3. The V gene's germline CDR1 is SGHTA and CDR2 FQGNSA. CDR3 bases: TGTGCCAGCAGCTCCTACACAGATACGCAGTATTTT. Residues: CASSSYTDTQYF.

V and J are TRBV27 and TRBJ1-5; 10 bases align to TRBD1. The CDR3 covers 13 residues. CDR1 is MNHEY and CDR2 is SMNVEV in the germline V gene (reference sequence). J was trimmed by 6 bases and V by 8 bases; bases with no gene match: 4. This CDR3 reads CASGDRGPQPQHF. As DNA, the CDR3 is TGTGCCAGCGGCGACAGGGGGCCTCAGCCCCAGCATTTT.

This clonotype was picked up a small number of times. The J gene is TRBJ1-2, the V gene TRBV18; maybe TRBD1 (5 bases). V was shortened by 3 bases and J by 8 bases, with 13 bases between the two germline ends. Germline values: CDR1 KGHSH, CDR2 LQKENI. This CDR3 comprises 13 residues. The CDR3 nucleotides are TGTGCCAGCTCACCGGAACAGGTTCTCGGCTACACCTTC. Its protein product is CASSPEQVLGYTF. Full variable domain (missing parts from reference TRBV18 and TRBJ1-2): NAGVMQNPRHLVRRRGQEARLRCSPMKGHSHVYWYRQLPEEGLKFMVYLQKENIIDESGMPKERFSAEFPKEGPSILRIQQVVRGDSAAYFCASSPEQVLGYTFGSGTRLTVV.

This clonotype was seen repeatedly, ten times or more. V usage is TRBV7-2 and J usage is TRBJ1-3; D is uncertain. V shed 5 bases and J shed 4 bases, with 9 bases lying between them. CDR1 and CDR2 from the germline V gene are SGHTA and FQGNSA. This CDR3 spans 13 amino acids. In DNA, the CDR3 is TGTGCCAGCAGCACTCAAGGGGGAAACACCATATATTTT. This codes for CASSTQGGNTIYF.

This clonotype was counted at least ten times. The chain is built from TRBV12-3 or TRBV12-4 and TRBJ2-7; 8 nucleotides match TRBD1. The CDR3 has 14 amino acids. V was pared by 5 bases and J by 5 bases, with 8 bases of the junction left unmatched. The DNA of the CDR3 is TGTGCCAGCAGTCCCCGACAGGGGTTGGACGAGCAGTACTTC. It yields the protein CASSPRQGLDEQYF.

This clonotype was seen a few times. J is TRBJ2-3 and V is TRBV7-3, with 10 bases lining up with TRBD1. The CDR3 length is 21 residues. Unmatched junction bases numbered 18, after V lost 2 bases and J lost 1 base. Germline CDR1 and CDR2: SGHTA and FQGTGA. CDR3 protein: CASSLRAGYDTGTGGTDTQYF. CDR3 DNA: TGTGCCAGCAGCTTACGCGCGGGGTACGACACCGGGACAGGGGGCACAGATACGCAGTATTTT.

The CDR3 sequence: CASSRDRVGEKLFF. The CDR3 DNA reads as TGTGCCAGCAGCCGCGACAGGGTTGGGGAAAAACTGTTTTTT. The chain carries TRBV6-1 and TRBJ1-4; 7 bases fit TRBD1. The germline CDR1 and CDR2 sequences are MNHNS and SASEGT. The ends lost 6 bases at V and 8 bases at J; junction bases unmatched: 9. The CDR3 has 14 amino acids.